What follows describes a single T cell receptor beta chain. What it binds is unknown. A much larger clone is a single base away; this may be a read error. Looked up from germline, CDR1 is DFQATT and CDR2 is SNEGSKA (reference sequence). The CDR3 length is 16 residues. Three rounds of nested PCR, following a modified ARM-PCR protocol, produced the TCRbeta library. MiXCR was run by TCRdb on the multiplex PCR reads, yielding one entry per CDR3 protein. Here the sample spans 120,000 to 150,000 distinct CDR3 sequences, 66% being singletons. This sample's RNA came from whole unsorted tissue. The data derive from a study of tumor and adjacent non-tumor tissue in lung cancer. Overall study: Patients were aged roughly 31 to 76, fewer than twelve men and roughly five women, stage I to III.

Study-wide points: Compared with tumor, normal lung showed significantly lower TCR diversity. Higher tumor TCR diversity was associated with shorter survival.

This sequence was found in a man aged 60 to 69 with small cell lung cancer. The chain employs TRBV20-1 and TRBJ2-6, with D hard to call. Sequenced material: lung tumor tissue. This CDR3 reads CSAPTRTLSAANVLTF. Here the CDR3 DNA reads TGCAGTGCTCCGACCCGCACCCTGTCTGCGGCCAACGTCCTGACTTTC.